Reported below is one T cell receptor (beta chain). Its antigen remains unknown. In the PCR, 60 Vbeta and 13 Jbeta primers were used. Per the authors' pipeline: About 9.9 million of the approximately 80 million unique TCR beta chains counted in a later analysis were shared. Data came from immunoSEQ multiplex PCR; TCRdb stores just in-frame clones and leaves some out. For V, J and clone size, that table is used; D and trimming come from the DNA. This sample carries roughly 120,000 clones, 15% of them seen once, and the ten largest clones take 1.9%. This sample was taken from a study of cytomegalovirus exposure and HLA in healthy donors. Germline assignment: CDR1 GTSNPN and CDR2 SVGIG (reference sequence). This CDR3 comprises 14 residues. The V gene lost 3 bases and the J gene lost 2 bases, with 13 bases spanning the gap. Study-wide points: According to reports, the classifier identified cytomegalovirus status with high specificity and sensitivity. Roughly even sequencing depth across donors was the assumption behind the presence/absence analyses.

The V gene is TRBV30, the J gene TRBJ1-2; D is unclear. The TCR originated in a young woman in good health and CMV-seronegative. Sequenced: PBMCs. CDR3 in DNA: TGTGCCTGGAGGCCACAGATAATAAACTATGGCTACACCTTC. Its protein is CAWRPQIINYGYTF.